These T cell receptor beta chains were read from a single sample in a study of T cells in localized non-small cell lung cancer. Here immunoSEQ multiplex PCR was the method, and the copy in TCRdb shows in-frame clones only, minus some. Of fewer than 45,000 clones detected, around 83% appear once; the ten largest clones hold roughly 7.7%. This sample comprised peripheral blood, obtained before any cancer treatment. These receptors were taken from a woman aged 18 to 55 with stage III lung adenocarcinoma. CDR3s include the opening cysteine and the closing phenylalanine or tryptophan. The order of the fields is V gene, J gene, D gene, clone size, CDR3 protein, CDR3 DNA. D genes are given only for firm matches. Some rows have no size entry. The others give once, few or many, or a class for an expanded clone.

v_gene: TRBV15; j_gene: TRBJ2-3; d_gene: TRBD2; abundance: -; CDR3aa: CATSRDQIHGLAGRMVGTDTQYF; CDR3nt: TGTGCCACCAGCAGAGATCAAATTCATGGACTAGCGGGCCGAATGGTCGGCACAGATACGCAGTATTTT
v_gene: TRBV19; j_gene: TRBJ2-7; d_gene: -; abundance: -; CDR3aa: CASSPELRGSYEQYF; CDR3nt: TGTGCCAGTAGTCCTGAGCTTAGAGGCTCCTACGAGCAGTACTTC
v_gene: TRBV7-2; j_gene: TRBJ1-6; d_gene: -; abundance: -; CDR3aa: CASSLGVGYNSPLHF; CDR3nt: TGTGCCAGCAGCTTGGGGGTGGGGTATAATTCACCCCTCCACTTT
v_gene: TRBV7-9; j_gene: TRBJ2-2; d_gene: TRBD1; abundance: -; CDR3aa: CASSLEWGTVNTGELFF; CDR3nt: TGTGCCAGCAGCTTGGAGTGGGGGACAGTCAACACCGGGGAGCTGTTTTTT
v_gene: TRBV7-3; j_gene: TRBJ1-2; d_gene: -; abundance: -; CDR3aa: CASSPTSGYGYTF; CDR3nt: TGTGCCAGCAGCCCAACGTCGGGCTATGGCTACACCTTC
v_gene: TRBV2; j_gene: TRBJ1-2; d_gene: TRBD1; abundance: -; CDR3aa: CASRGQGGNYGYTF; CDR3nt: TGTGCCAGCAGGGGACAGGGTGGCAACTATGGCTACACCTTC
v_gene: TRBV14; j_gene: TRBJ1-1; d_gene: -; abundance: -; CDR3aa: CASSQVGGNTEAFF; CDR3nt: TGTGCCAGCAGCCAAGTCGGAGGGAACACTGAAGCTTTCTTT
v_gene: TRBV5-5; j_gene: TRBJ1-1; d_gene: -; abundance: once; CDR3aa: CASSFGREWGTEAFF; CDR3nt: TGTGCCAGCAGCTTCGGGCGTGAGTGGGGCACTGAAGCTTTCTTT
v_gene: TRBV27; j_gene: TRBJ2-1; d_gene: TRBD1; abundance: -; CDR3aa: CASSARQGDYNEQFF; CDR3nt: TGTGCCAGCAGTGCCCGACAGGGAGACTACAATGAGCAGTTCTTC
v_gene: TRBV6-1; j_gene: TRBJ2-2; d_gene: -; abundance: -; CDR3aa: CATTTKDFTGELFF; CDR3nt: TGTGCCACGACGACCAAGGACTTCACCGGGGAGCTGTTTTTT
v_gene: TRBV7-9; j_gene: TRBJ1-1; d_gene: -; abundance: -; CDR3aa: CASSLSFGTKTEAFF; CDR3nt: TGTGCCAGCAGCTTAAGTTTTGGGACAAAAACTGAAGCTTTCTTT
v_gene: TRBV7-9; j_gene: TRBJ1-1; d_gene: TRBD1; abundance: -; CDR3aa: CASSPWTGDTEAFF; CDR3nt: TGTGCCAGCAGCCCGTGGACAGGAGACACTGAAGCTTTCTTT
v_gene: TRBV19; j_gene: TRBJ1-1; d_gene: TRBD1; abundance: -; CDR3aa: CASSTGQGTEAFF; CDR3nt: TGTGCCAGTAGTACGGGACAGGGGACTGAAGCTTTCTTT
v_gene: TRBV7-2; j_gene: TRBJ2-3; d_gene: -; abundance: few; CDR3aa: CASSLEGSRDTQYF; CDR3nt: TGTGCCAGCAGCTTAGAGGGCTCCAGGGATACGCAGTATTTT
v_gene: TRBV7-9; j_gene: TRBJ1-2; d_gene: -; abundance: few; CDR3aa: CASSFLDGAAGYTF; CDR3nt: TGTGCCAGCAGCTTTCTTGATGGGGCGGCGGGCTACACCTTC
v_gene: TRBV6-1; j_gene: TRBJ2-3; d_gene: TRBD1; abundance: -; CDR3aa: CASSEGTGHTDTQYF; CDR3nt: TGTGCCAGCAGTGAAGGGACAGGGCACACAGATACGCAGTATTTT
v_gene: TRBV9; j_gene: TRBJ1-3; d_gene: -; abundance: -; CDR3aa: CASSVDGSSGNTIYF; CDR3nt: TGTGCCAGCAGCGTAGACGGGAGCTCTGGAAACACCATATATTTT
v_gene: TRBV30; j_gene: TRBJ1-3; d_gene: -; abundance: once; CDR3aa: CAWSFLGAGNTIYF; CDR3nt: TGTGCCTGGAGTTTCTTAGGGGCTGGAAACACCATATATTTT
v_gene: TRBV5-1; j_gene: TRBJ1-2; d_gene: -; abundance: -; CDR3aa: CASRDNNYGYTF; CDR3nt: TGCGCCAGCAGGGACAATAACTATGGCTACACCTTC
v_gene: TRBV18; j_gene: TRBJ2-7; d_gene: TRBD1; abundance: -; CDR3aa: CASSPSGTGVEQYF; CDR3nt: TGTGCCAGCTCACCCAGCGGGACAGGGGTCGAGCAGTACTTC
v_gene: TRBV29-1; j_gene: TRBJ2-1; d_gene: TRBD2; abundance: -; CDR3aa: CSVDGLAGGNEQFF; CDR3nt: TGCAGCGTTGACGGGCTAGCGGGGGGGAATGAGCAGTTCTTC
v_gene: TRBV5-4; j_gene: TRBJ2-2; d_gene: TRBD2; abundance: -; CDR3aa: CASTGGRRTGELFF; CDR3nt: TGTGCCAGTACGGGGGGGCGCCGAACCGGGGAGCTGTTTTTT
v_gene: TRBV29-1; j_gene: TRBJ2-5; d_gene: TRBD2; abundance: -; CDR3aa: CSVVTGGQETQYF; CDR3nt: TGCAGCGTTGTAACGGGGGGGCAAGAGACCCAGTACTTC
v_gene: TRBV5-1; j_gene: TRBJ2-5; d_gene: TRBD2; abundance: -; CDR3aa: CASSPRLAGSRETQYF; CDR3nt: TGCGCCAGCAGCCCTAGACTAGCGGGGTCGCGGGAGACCCAGTACTTC
v_gene: TRBV2; j_gene: TRBJ1-6; d_gene: TRBD1; abundance: few; CDR3aa: CASSGYRGGSPLHF; CDR3nt: TGTGCCAGCAGTGGCTACAGGGGTGGATCACCCCTCCACTTT
v_gene: TRBV7-3; j_gene: TRBJ1-2; d_gene: -; abundance: once; CDR3aa: CASSLTGGPNYGYTF; CDR3nt: TGTGCCAGCAGCTTAACCGGTGGCCCTAACTATGGCTACACCTTC
v_gene: TRBV18; j_gene: TRBJ1-1; d_gene: -; abundance: -; CDR3aa: CASSPSPTNTEAFF; CDR3nt: TGTGCCAGCTCACCAAGCCCAACGAACACTGAAGCTTTCTTT
v_gene: TRBV7-3; j_gene: TRBJ2-5; d_gene: TRBD1; abundance: -; CDR3aa: CASSSTGTGGETQYF; CDR3nt: TGTGCCAGCAGCTCCACCGGGACAGGGGGCGAGACCCAGTACTTC
v_gene: TRBV5-1; j_gene: TRBJ1-4; d_gene: -; abundance: -; CDR3aa: CASSLGPSNEKLFF; CDR3nt: TGCGCCAGCAGCTTGGGGCCCTCCAACGAAAAACTGTTTTTT
v_gene: TRBV29-1; j_gene: TRBJ2-7; d_gene: -; abundance: -; CDR3aa: CSVTRGYEQYF; CDR3nt: TGCAGCGTAACCAGGGGCTACGAGCAGTACTTC
v_gene: TRBV5-1; j_gene: TRBJ2-3; d_gene: -; abundance: -; CDR3aa: CASSLEGRGRTDTQYF; CDR3nt: TGCGCCAGCAGCTTGGAAGGGCGCGGACGCACAGATACGCAGTATTTT
v_gene: TRBV19; j_gene: TRBJ1-4; d_gene: -; abundance: -; CDR3aa: CASSNQLTNEKLFF; CDR3nt: TGTGCCAGTAGTAACCAGTTAACTAATGAAAAACTGTTTTTT
v_gene: TRBV30; j_gene: TRBJ1-6; d_gene: TRBD1; abundance: -; CDR3aa: CAWRRQGIGSPLHF; CDR3nt: TGTGCCTGGAGACGACAGGGGATAGGATCACCCCTCCACTTT
v_gene: TRBV5-4; j_gene: TRBJ1-4; d_gene: -; abundance: -; CDR3aa: CATSFGVNEKLFF; CDR3nt: TGTGCCACCTCCTTTGGAGTTAATGAAAAACTGTTTTTT
v_gene: TRBV6-6; j_gene: TRBJ2-5; d_gene: -; abundance: -; CDR3aa: CASFGTYRFRETQYF; CDR3nt: TGTGCCAGCTTCGGGACCTATCGTTTTCGGGAGACCCAGTACTTC
v_gene: TRBV11-3; j_gene: TRBJ2-2; d_gene: TRBD2; abundance: -; CDR3aa: CASSVGTSGPNTGELFF; CDR3nt: TGTGCCAGCAGCGTTGGGACTAGCGGGCCGAACACCGGGGAGCTGTTTTTT
v_gene: TRBV27; j_gene: TRBJ1-4; d_gene: -; abundance: -; CDR3aa: CASTPGTASLHREKLFF; CDR3nt: TGTGCCAGCACCCCCGGGACGGCGTCACTGCATCGTGAAAAACTGTTTTTT
v_gene: TRBV7-2; j_gene: TRBJ1-5; d_gene: -; abundance: once; CDR3aa: CASSLEGDQPQHF; CDR3nt: TGTGCCAGCAGCTTAGAGGGCGATCAGCCCCAGCATTTT
v_gene: TRBV5-6; j_gene: TRBJ1-2; d_gene: TRBD1; abundance: -; CDR3aa: CASSPGTGASYGYTF; CDR3nt: TGTGCCAGCAGCCCGGGGACAGGGGCGAGCTATGGCTACACCTTC
v_gene: TRBV7-2; j_gene: TRBJ2-3; d_gene: TRBD2; abundance: -; CDR3aa: CASSLRLAGASQDTQYF; CDR3nt: TGTGCCAGCAGCTTAAGACTAGCGGGGGCCTCGCAGGATACGCAGTATTTT
v_gene: TRBV5-5; j_gene: TRBJ2-5; d_gene: TRBD2; abundance: -; CDR3aa: CASSRSGGAQETQYF; CDR3nt: TGTGCCAGCAGCCGAAGCGGGGGGGCACAGGAGACCCAGTACTTC
v_gene: TRBV6-4; j_gene: TRBJ2-3; d_gene: TRBD2; abundance: -; CDR3aa: CASSDSGGAGDTQYF; CDR3nt: TGTGCCAGCAGTGACTCCGGGGGGGCCGGAGATACGCAGTATTTT
v_gene: TRBV27; j_gene: TRBJ2-7; d_gene: TRBD2; abundance: -; CDR3aa: CASSPRLAGRTEQYF; CDR3nt: TGTGCCAGCAGTCCTAGACTAGCGGGGCGGACCGAGCAGTACTTC
v_gene: TRBV11-2; j_gene: TRBJ1-1; d_gene: -; abundance: -; CDR3aa: CASSLVPGEQGHTEAFF; CDR3nt: TGTGCCAGCAGCTTAGTTCCGGGGGAACAGGGACACACTGAAGCTTTCTTT
v_gene: TRBV6-6; j_gene: TRBJ2-2; d_gene: -; abundance: -; CDR3aa: CASRRGQNTGELFF; CDR3nt: TGTGCCAGCAGGAGGGGACAAAACACCGGGGAGCTGTTTTTT
v_gene: TRBV28; j_gene: TRBJ2-1; d_gene: -; abundance: -; CDR3aa: CASSLPTTSSNEQFF; CDR3nt: TGTGCCAGCAGTTTACCAACGACTAGTAGCAATGAGCAGTTCTTC
v_gene: TRBV2; j_gene: TRBJ1-2; d_gene: -; abundance: few; CDR3aa: CASSDGYPANYGYTF; CDR3nt: TGTGCCAGCAGTGACGGGTACCCTGCTAACTATGGCTACACCTTC
v_gene: TRBV5-6; j_gene: TRBJ2-1; d_gene: -; abundance: -; CDR3aa: CASSYIQGTYNEQFF; CDR3nt: TGTGCCAGCAGCTATATACAGGGAACCTACAATGAGCAGTTCTTC
v_gene: TRBV4-2; j_gene: TRBJ2-7; d_gene: -; abundance: -; CDR3aa: CASSQWVMGEQYF; CDR3nt: TGTGCCAGCAGCCAATGGGTGATGGGAGAGCAGTACTTC
v_gene: TRBV10-1; j_gene: TRBJ2-3; d_gene: -; abundance: -; CDR3aa: CASSGQGRDTQYF; CDR3nt: TGCGCCAGCAGTGGTCAGGGGAGAGATACGCAGTATTTT
v_gene: TRBV29-1; j_gene: TRBJ1-1; d_gene: -; abundance: medium-sized; CDR3aa: CSVEMGGGTEAFF; CDR3nt: TGCAGCGTTGAGATGGGTGGCGGAACTGAAGCTTTCTTT
v_gene: TRBV5-4; j_gene: TRBJ2-3; d_gene: TRBD2; abundance: -; CDR3aa: CASSLGLAGADTQYF; CDR3nt: TGTGCCAGCAGCTTAGGACTAGCGGGGGCCGATACGCAGTATTTT
v_gene: TRBV6-6; j_gene: TRBJ1-5; d_gene: -; abundance: once; CDR3aa: CASEGGSGRPQHF; CDR3nt: TGTGCCAGCGAGGGTGGGTCGGGACGGCCCCAGCATTTT
v_gene: TRBV5-4; j_gene: TRBJ1-2; d_gene: -; abundance: -; CDR3aa: CASSLADRGYGYTF; CDR3nt: TGTGCCAGCAGCTTGGCGGACAGAGGCTATGGCTACACCTTC
v_gene: TRBV11-3; j_gene: TRBJ2-2; d_gene: -; abundance: few; CDR3aa: CASSLYQGSTGELFF; CDR3nt: TGTGCCAGCAGCTTATATCAGGGGTCCACCGGGGAGCTGTTTTTT